This T cell receptor beta chain is drawn from a study of blood T cell repertoires in COVID-19. The repertoire was sequenced with immunoSEQ multiplex PCR; TCRdb's copy has only in-frame clones and lacks some. The data contain under 200,000 clones, around four fifths of them seen just once; the ten biggest clones take up around 19%. This CDR3 spans 13 amino acids. The germline gives CDR1 MNHNY, CDR2 SVGAGI (reference sequence). V was cut by 0 bases and J by 5 bases, with 5 bases left in between. The J gene is TRBJ2-1, the V gene TRBV6-6; D gene ambiguous. Sequenced sample: peripheral blood. The TCR originated in a woman in her seventies who had recovered from COVID-19. This chain's CDR3 is CASSYSSDNEQFF. In DNA, the CDR3 is TGTGCCAGCAGTTACTCGAGCGACAATGAGCAGTTCTTC.